The 29 T cell receptor beta chains below come from one sample, sequenced in a study of cytomegalovirus exposure and HLA in healthy donors. Here immunoSEQ multiplex PCR was the method, and the copy in TCRdb shows in-frame clones only, minus some. The sample shows approximately 98,000 clones, around 95% of them seen only once. The source material was PBMCs. Receptors originate from a woman aged 18-29 years in good health and CMV-seronegative.

The chain combines TRBV4-2 with TRBJ1-1; D unresolved. V was cut by 0 bases and J by 4 bases, with 9 bases left in between. The CDR3 runs 14 residues. Germline loops: CDR1 LGHNA, CDR2 YNFKEQ. As DNA, the CDR3 is TGTGCCAGCAGCCAAGAGCACCGGGTCACTGAAGCTTTCTTT. It translates to CASSQEHRVTEAFF.

The rearrangement uses TRBV5-5 and TRBJ2-1, with 15 nucleotides matching TRBD2. The germline V gene has CDR1 SGHKS and CDR2 YYEKEE (reference sequence). The V gene end was trimmed by 4 bases and the J gene end by 7 bases; junction bases not matched to a gene: 3. The CDR3 is 15 amino acids. Here the CDR3 reads CASSRGLAGGNEQFF. In nucleotides, the CDR3 is TGTGCCAGCAGCCGCGGACTAGCGGGGGGGAATGAGCAGTTCTTC.

J is TRBJ1-5 and V is TRBV7-3, with D unresolved. The CDR3 has 13 amino acids. V gave up 0 bases and J gave up 4 bases, with 4 bases separating them. The V gene's germline CDR1 is SGHTA and CDR2 FQGTGA. In DNA, the CDR3 is TGTGCCAGCAGCTTAACACTGAATCAGCCCCAGCATTTT. Translated: CASSLTLNQPQHF.

The V and J genes are TRBV9 and TRBJ2-1; tentatively, D is TRBD1 (5 bases). CDR3 size: 15 residues. Germline V lookup: CDR1 SGDLS, CDR2 YYNGEE. V lost 0 bases and J lost 2, with 9 bases in between. The CDR3 sequence: CASSVAGAAYNEQFF. CDR3 nucleotides: TGTGCCAGCAGCGTAGCTGGGGCAGCCTACAATGAGCAGTTCTTC.

This sequence joins TRBV29-1 and TRBJ1-2, with D maybe TRBD1 (6 bases). Per the germline V gene, CDR1 is SQVTM and CDR2 is ANQGSEA. V shed 7 bases and J shed 7 bases, with 31 bases lying between them. The CDR3 sequence is 17 residues long. The CDR3 region is CSADMGARDTESGGYTF. CDR3 coding DNA: TGCAGCGCCGACATGGGGGCTAGAGACACGGAGTCTGGTGGCTACACCTTC.

The V and J genes are TRBV5-1 and TRBJ2-5; 8 nucleotides line up with TRBD1. The CDR3 extends over 16 amino acids. V lost 3 bases and J lost 1; bases outside the gene matches: 8. Germline V gene lookup returns CDR1 SGHRS and CDR2 YFSETQ. CDR3 bases: TGCGCCAGCAGCTACCAGACAGGGGCCCTCCAAGAGACCCAGTACTTC. Translation: CASSYQTGALQETQYF.

The rearrangement joins TRBV7-9 to TRBJ1-1; D ambiguous. V shed 4 bases and J shed 4 bases, with 16 bases lying between them. In germline, CDR1 is SEHNR, CDR2 FQNEAQ (reference sequence). This CDR3 is built from 15 residues. For the CDR3, the DNA is TGTGCCAGCAGCTCAAAAGGCGGGGTTGTCACTGAAGCTTTCTTT. Amino acids: CASSSKGGVVTEAFF.

The chain has TRBV7-9 and TRBJ1-2; 12 nucleotides agree with TRBD1. The CDR3 covers 16 residues. Germline V CDR1 and CDR2: SEHNR, FQNEAQ (reference sequence). With 6 bases clipped from V and 5 bases from J, the junction kept 10 bases outside the gene matches. DNA for the CDR3: TGTGCCAGCAGTCCCCCGGGGGGACAGGGGGCGTATGGCTACACCTTC. This translates into CASSPPGGQGAYGYTF.

The chain links TRBV27 to TRBJ1-3, with 10 bases identical to TRBD1. CDR3 length equals 16 residues. From germline, CDR1 is MNHEY and CDR2 SMNVEV (reference sequence). Trimming at V came to 3 bases and at J to 0 bases, leaving 2 bases not matched to a gene. The CDR3 DNA reads TGTGCCAGCAGTTTGGGGACAGGGGCCTCTGGAAACACCATATATTTT. Translation gives CASSLGTGASGNTIYF.

The chain carries TRBV11-2 and TRBJ2-2; 14 nucleotides agree with TRBD2. The CDR3 extends over 16 amino acids. With 3 bases clipped from V and 6 bases from J, the junction kept 3 bases outside the gene matches. Germline CDR1 and CDR2: SGHAT and FQNNGV. The CDR3 loop reads CASSFRLAGGPGELFF. CDR3 sequence (DNA): TGTGCCAGCAGCTTTCGACTAGCGGGGGGGCCCGGGGAGCTGTTTTTT.

The CDR3 sequence is CASTRAERNEQFF. As DNA, the CDR3 is TGTGCCAGCACACGAGCTGAGCGGAATGAGCAGTTCTTC. The rearrangement uses TRBV7-9 and TRBJ2-1; a possible D gene is TRBD2 (5 bases). Germline V gene data show CDR1 as SEHNR and CDR2 as FQNEAQ (reference sequence). The CDR3 is 13 residues long. The V gene lost 7 bases and the J gene lost 7 bases, with 14 bases spanning the gap.

The J gene is TRBJ2-1, the V gene TRBV4-1, with D maybe TRBD1 (5 bases). Germline CDR1 MGHRA, CDR2 YSYEKL. This CDR3 comprises 16 residues. Trimming cost V 1 base and J 11 bases, with 21 bases left between them. CDR3 sequence reads: CASSQVGAVYGGQQFF. The CDR3, as DNA: TGCGCCAGCAGCCAAGTAGGGGCTGTGTACGGCGGCCAGCAGTTCTTC.

The rearrangement joins TRBV6-6 to TRBJ2-1; D might be TRBD2 (6 bases). From germline, CDR1 is MNHNY and CDR2 SVGAGI (reference sequence). This CDR3 region has 15 residues. The V end was cut by 3 bases, the J end by 4 bases, with 13 bases between. This chain's CDR3 is CASSYSSGTYNEQFF. Written as DNA, the CDR3 is TGTGCCAGCAGTTATAGTAGCGGAACTTACAATGAGCAGTTCTTC.

This rearrangement joins TRBV2 to TRBJ1-5; 9 bases map to TRBD1. CDR3 length: 13 amino acids. Germline assignment: CDR1 SNHLY and CDR2 FYNNEI. Trimming took 6 bases from V and 5 from J; bases not matched to a gene: 2. CDR3 residues: CASRGTGYQPQHF. The CDR3 DNA sequence: TGTGCCAGCAGAGGGACAGGGTATCAGCCCCAGCATTTT.

The chain employs TRBV6-6 and TRBJ1-5; tentative D call: TRBD1 (6 bases). Germline CDR1 is MNHNY and CDR2 is SVGAGI (reference sequence). V lost 0 bases and J 11 bases, leaving 17 bases between the germline ends. This CDR3 comprises 15 residues. The CDR3 spells CASSYSVGGRGSQHF. The CDR3 region has the DNA TGTGCCAGCAGTTACTCGGTGGGGGGGCGCGGATCCCAGCATTTT.

A single count supports this clone. V usage is TRBV6-5 and J usage is TRBJ2-1; TRBD2 agrees at 7 bases. V lost 4 bases, J lost 6 bases, and 6 bases stayed unmatched. The germline V gene has CDR1 MNHEY and CDR2 SVGAGI. The CDR3 contains 14 residues. CDR3: CASSSTGTTNEQFF. In DNA form, the CDR3 reads TGTGCCAGCAGTTCCACCGGGACTACCAATGAGCAGTTCTTC.

The chain has TRBV14 and TRBJ2-3; no clear D gene. From germline, CDR1 is SGHDN and CDR2 FVKESK. V was shortened by 4 bases and J by 4 bases, with 9 bases between the two germline ends. CDR3 size: 13 residues. DNA for the CDR3: TGTGCCAGCAGCCTGTTTAGCTCAGATACGCAGTATTTT. It specifies CASSLFSSDTQYF. The entire variable domain, with the rest obtained from reference TRBV14 and TRBJ2-3, is as follows: EAGVTQFPSHSVIEKGQTVTLRCDPISGHDNLYWYRRVMGKEIKFLLHFVKESKQDESGMPNNRFLAERTGGTYSTLKVQPAELEDSGVYFCASSLFSSDTQYFGPGTRLTVL.

The chain joins TRBV13 to TRBJ1-1; unclear D gene. The CDR3 runs 13 residues. Trimming cost V 5 bases and J 2 bases, with 9 bases left between them. Per the germline V gene, CDR1 is PRHDT and CDR2 is FYEKMQ (reference sequence). In nucleotides, the CDR3 is TGTGCCAGCAGCCGTAGACTAAACACTGAAGCTTTCTTT. It yields the protein CASSRRLNTEAFF.

CDR3 nucleotides: TGTGCCTGGAGTGTACGGCGGAGAGGATGCGCAGCTTTCTTT. Its protein is CAWSVRRRGCAAFF. The V call is TRBV30, the J call TRBJ1-1, with no clear D. With 0 bases removed from V and 10 bases from J, the gap between germline ends came to 18 bases. The CDR3 is made up of 14 amino acids. CDR1 and CDR2 (germline): GTSNPN, SVGIG (reference sequence).

This chain uses TRBV5-8 with TRBJ2-5; 11 bases map to TRBD2. This CDR3 spans 16 amino acids. The ends lost 0 bases at V and 5 bases at J; junction bases unmatched: 6. Germline V gene data show CDR1 as SGHTS and CDR2 as YDEGEE. CDR3 loop: CASSLELAGDLETQYF. CDR3 DNA sequence: TGTGCCAGCAGCTTGGAACTAGCGGGGGACCTGGAGACCCAGTACTTC.

The V and J genes are TRBV19 and TRBJ2-1, with a weak D call TRBD1 (5 bases). Germline V lookup: CDR1 LNHDA, CDR2 SQIVND (reference sequence). The V and J ends lost 9 bases and 5 bases respectively, with 17 bases between them. The CDR3 sequence is 14 residues long. This chain's CDR3 is CASRTGWGNNEQFF. The CDR3 DNA reads TGTGCCAGCCGTACAGGTTGGGGAAACAATGAGCAGTTCTTC.

This chain links TRBV7-3 with TRBJ1-2; TRBD1 matches at 8 bases. V dropped 5 bases and J dropped 3; count of bases not matched to a gene: 8. This CDR3 spans 15 amino acids. The germline V gene encodes CDR1 SGHTA and CDR2 FQGTGA. The CDR3, as DNA: TGTGCCAGCAGCCCGACGGACAGGGCTGACTATGGCTACACCTTC. This sequence encodes CASSPTDRADYGYTF.

V gene TRBV15 combines with J gene TRBJ2-3, with a possible D match to TRBD2 (6 bases). Germline assignment: CDR1 LNHNV and CDR2 YYDKDF (reference sequence). The CDR3 is made up of 13 amino acids. The germline V and J ends were trimmed by 4 bases and 4 bases, with 9 bases remaining between them. CDR3 nucleotide sequence: TGTGCCACCAGCACTAGCGAGGCAGATACGCAGTATTTT. Protein: CATSTSEADTQYF.

The rearrangement uses TRBV7-2 and TRBJ2-5; 15 bases map to TRBD2. V lost 6 bases to trimming and J lost 3 bases; unmatched junction nucleotides: 5. This CDR3 region has 16 residues. The germline V gene encodes CDR1 SGHTA and CDR2 FQGNSA. The CDR3 nucleotides are TGTGCCAGCAGTCGTGGACTAGCGGGGGGGAAAGAGACCCAGTACTTC. Its translation is CASSRGLAGGKETQYF.

This chain joins TRBV5-1 and TRBJ2-7; 7 positions match TRBD1. Germline CDR1 reads SGHRS; CDR2 reads YFSETQ. J lost 4 bases, V lost 9 bases, and 19 bases had no gene match. There are 16 residues in the CDR3. CDR3 protein: CANTTPPTGIVYEQYF. CDR3 sequence (DNA): TGCGCCAACACCACCCCGCCGACAGGGATCGTTTACGAGCAGTACTTC.

This chain joins TRBV6-5 and TRBJ2-1; D may be TRBD2 (6 bases). V was shortened by 0 bases and J by 5 bases, with 8 bases between the two germline ends. CDR1 is MNHEY, CDR2 SVGAGI, per germline. The CDR3 spans 14 residues. The chain's CDR3 is CASSYSAGHNEQFF. The CDR3 coding sequence is TGTGCCAGCAGTTACTCCGCGGGGCACAATGAGCAGTTCTTC.

This chain links TRBV9 with TRBJ2-7; D is perhaps TRBD1 (6 bases). Germline V gene sequence: CDR1 SGDLS, CDR2 YYNGEE. V lost 4 bases, J lost 2 bases, and 13 bases lay in between. The CDR3 covers 14 residues. The CDR3 DNA sequence: TGTGCCAGCAGCCGTGGACAGCACCCCTACGAGCAGTACTTC. Its translation is CASSRGQHPYEQYF.

The chain has TRBV7-6 and TRBJ2-3, with 9 bases that match TRBD2. This CDR3 has 15 amino acids. CDR1 is SGHVS and CDR2 is FNYEAQ in the germline V gene. J lost 2 bases, V lost 5 bases, and 5 bases had no gene match. In DNA form, the CDR3 reads TGTGCCAGCAGCCGCGGGGGGGGATACACAGATACGCAGTATTTT. Translating it yields CASSRGGGYTDTQYF.

The genes are TRBV7-9 and TRBJ2-5, with 11 bases aligning to TRBD2. This CDR3 is 15 amino acids long. Per the germline V gene, CDR1 is SEHNR and CDR2 is FQNEAQ (reference sequence). The junction had 5 bases not matched to a gene; V was cut back by 4 bases and J by 4 bases. The CDR3 spells CASSSIAGGRETQYF. In DNA form, the CDR3 reads TGTGCCAGCAGCTCAATAGCGGGGGGGCGAGAGACCCAGTACTTC. Full variable domain (outside the CDR3, taken from reference TRBV7-9 and TRBJ2-5): DTGVSQNPRHKITKRGQNVTFRCDPISEHNRLYWYRQTLGQGPEFLTYFQNEAQLEKSRLLSDRFSAERPKGSFSTLEIQRTEQGDSAMYLCASSSIAGGRETQYFGPGTRLLVL.